These 23 T cell receptor beta chains were all obtained from the same sample, sequenced in a study of shared clonotypes between healthy human individuals. The repertoire was sequenced with immunoSEQ multiplex PCR; TCRdb's copy has only in-frame clones and lacks some. The table includes 400,000 to 550,000 clones, roughly 85% detected once. Sequenced: PBMCs. The receptors shown here come from a woman aged 40 to 49 in good health. Some clones in this sample may be carry-over from other donors' samples.

The V gene is TRBV19, the J gene TRBJ2-1; D remains ambiguous. In germline, CDR1 is LNHDA, CDR2 SQIVND (reference sequence). This CDR3 is 16 amino acids long. Trimming removed 0 bases from V and 8 bases from J, with 17 bases in between. The CDR3 coding sequence is TGTGCCAGTAGTATAGAGCCGCTCTCCCGGGCCCATGAGCAGTTCTTC. Translated, it gives CASSIEPLSRAHEQFF.

The chain carries TRBV11-3 and TRBJ2-1; D not certain. The CDR3 is made up of 12 amino acids. Germline CDR1 and CDR2: SGHNT and YENEEA. V lost 4 bases and J 7 bases, leaving 8 bases between the germline ends. In DNA, the CDR3 is TGTGCCAGCAGCTCAACCCAGAATGAGCAGTTCTTC. The encoded protein is CASSSTQNEQFF.

The chain joins TRBV7-9 to TRBJ2-3, with D unclear. Germline CDR1 reads SEHNR; CDR2 reads FQNEAQ (reference sequence). The CDR3 spans 14 residues. The V end lost 1 base, the J end lost 3 bases, and 8 bases lay between the germline ends. CDR3 residues: CASSLVGWTDTQYF. CDR3 DNA sequence: TGTGCCAGCAGCTTAGTAGGTTGGACAGATACGCAGTATTTT.

This chain links TRBV29-1 with TRBJ1-1; weak D call: TRBD1 (6 bases). Per the germline V gene, CDR1 is SQVTM and CDR2 is ANQGSEA. Between the trimmed V and J ends, which lost 7 bases and 4 bases, there was a span of 25 bases. The CDR3 is 16 amino acids. The CDR3 bases are TGCAGCGGACGGAGGGGAGGGGGGCCGGAGGGCACTGAAGCTTTCTTT. Amino acid sequence: CSGRRGGGPEGTEAFF. Full variable domain (rest looked up from reference TRBV29-1 and TRBJ1-1): SAVISQKPSRDICQRGTSLTIQCQVDSQVTMMFWYRQQPGQSLTLIATANQGSEATYESGFVIDKFPISRPNLTFSTLTVSNMSPEDSSIYLCSGRRGGGPEGTEAFFGQGTRLTVV.

The rearrangement joins TRBV28 to TRBJ1-2; TRBD1 matches at 10 bases. CDR1 is MDHEN and CDR2 is SYDVKM in the germline V gene. V gave up 4 bases and J gave up 8 bases; unmatched junction bases: 7. This CDR3 is 14 amino acids long. DNA for the CDR3: TGTGCCAGCAGTTCCGGACAGGGGGACCGAGGCTACACCTTC. It specifies CASSSGQGDRGYTF.

This sequence joins TRBV7-9 and TRBJ2-3; no clear D gene. Deletions cut 5 bases from V and 2 bases from J, with 11 bases between. This CDR3 comprises 14 residues. Germline V gives CDR1 SEHNR, CDR2 FQNEAQ (reference sequence). CDR3 residues: CASSPSPVTDTQYF. CDR3 nucleotides: TGTGCCAGCAGCCCAAGCCCGGTCACAGATACGCAGTATTTT.

This clone has only a few counts. The V gene is TRBV11-2, the J gene TRBJ2-7, with 9 bases lining up with TRBD2. The germline gives CDR1 SGHAT, CDR2 FQNNGV. V dropped 5 bases and J dropped 0; count of bases not matched to a gene: 5. The CDR3 loop spans 15 amino acids. CDR3 in DNA: TGTGCCAGCAGCCGAGGCGGGAGGGCCTCCTACGAGCAGTACTTC. It translates to CASSRGGRASYEQYF.

The chain uses TRBV10-2 and TRBJ2-7; TRBD2 might be the D (6 bases). The CDR3 length is 12 residues. V lost 6 bases and J 4 bases, leaving 10 bases between the germline ends. CDR1 is WSHSY, CDR2 SAAADI, per germline. CDR3 coding DNA: TGCGCCAGCAGGGACTATAGGTACGAGCAGTACTTC. It specifies CASRDYRYEQYF.

The sample holds many counts of this clone. The chain employs TRBV2 and TRBJ1-2; D perhaps matches TRBD1 (5 bases). V gave up 1 base and J gave up 4 bases, with 10 bases separating them. The CDR3 is 14 amino acids. In germline, CDR1 is SNHLY, CDR2 FYNNEI. The chain's CDR3 is CASSEGGTLYGYTF. DNA of the CDR3: TGTGCCAGCAGTGAAGGGGGCACCCTCTATGGCTACACCTTC.

This chain uses TRBV5-1 with TRBJ2-7; 7 bases fit TRBD1. The CDR3 has 13 residues. CDR1 SGHRS and CDR2 YFSETQ come from the germline V gene. The ends lost 3 bases at V and 0 bases at J; junction bases unmatched: 0. The CDR3 sequence is CASSWDSSYEQYF. DNA for the CDR3: TGCGCCAGCAGCTGGGACAGCTCCTACGAGCAGTACTTC.

The chain links TRBV5-1 to TRBJ1-6; 8 bases are shared with TRBD1. This CDR3 comprises 14 residues. V gave up 5 bases and J gave up 8 bases; unmatched junction bases: 6. Per the germline V gene, CDR1 is SGHRS and CDR2 is YFSETQ. CDR3 coding DNA: TGCGCCAGCAGGGTCCAGGACAGGGATTCACCCCTCCACTTT. Translating gives CASRVQDRDSPLHF.

CDR3 region: CASSPIDAQNTEAFF. The CDR3 bases are TGTGCCAGCTCACCAATAGACGCCCAGAACACTGAAGCTTTCTTT. This chain connects TRBV18 to TRBJ1-1, with D hard to call. Germline CDR1 KGHSH, CDR2 LQKENI. The CDR3 extends over 15 amino acids. Deletions cut 2 bases from V and 1 base from J, with 11 bases between.

Remarks on this clone: In the same sample, other DNA sequences code for this CDR3. The rearrangement uses TRBV29-1 and TRBJ1-3; D unresolved. Per germline, CDR1 SQVTM and CDR2 ANQGSEA. The CDR3 consists of 11 residues. Deletions cut 3 bases from V and 4 bases from J, with 4 bases between. CDR3 in DNA: TGCAGCGTTGAGGTGGGAAACACCATATATTTT. Translation: CSVEVGNTIYF.

The DNA for the CDR3 is TGTGCCAGCAGTTCCAGCAGGGGTCAGCCCCAGCATTTT. This gives the protein CASSSSRGQPQHF. J is TRBJ1-5 and V is TRBV28; D may be TRBD1 (6 bases). Trimming removed 4 bases at V and 6 bases at J, with 10 bases between. Germline values: CDR1 MDHEN, CDR2 SYDVKM. The CDR3 length is 13 residues.

The genes are TRBV29-1 and TRBJ2-5; D may be TRBD2 (6 bases). The V gene's germline CDR1 is SQVTM and CDR2 ANQGSEA. The length of the CDR3 is 14 residues. Trimming took 4 bases from V and 5 from J, leaving 17 bases between them. CDR3 residues: CSVAAGGILETQYF. The CDR3 DNA reads TGCAGCGTTGCTGCCGGGGGAATTTTGGAGACCCAGTACTTC. The variable domain in full, with the rest retrieved from reference TRBV29-1 and TRBJ2-5, is SAVISQKPSRDICQRGTSLTIQCQVDSQVTMMFWYRQQPGQSLTLIATANQGSEATYESGFVIDKFPISRPNLTFSTLTVSNMSPEDSSIYLCSVAAGGILETQYFGPGTRLLVL.

This chain joins TRBV10-3 and TRBJ2-2; TRBD1 agrees at 7 bases. CDR1 ENHRY and CDR2 SYGVKD come from the germline V gene. This CDR3 spans 14 amino acids. The ends lost 6 bases at V and 6 bases at J; junction bases unmatched: 7. This CDR3 is CAISEGAWAGELFF. The CDR3 coding sequence is TGTGCCATCAGCGAGGGGGCTTGGGCCGGGGAGCTGTTTTTT.

This sequence joins TRBV27 and TRBJ2-3; the match to TRBD2 covers 13 bases. This CDR3 spans 15 amino acids. Germline values: CDR1 MNHEY, CDR2 SMNVEV (reference sequence). The V segment lost 6 bases and the J segment 5 bases; nucleotides outside the gene matches: 5. CDR3 nucleotides: TGTGCCAGCAGGGGACTAGCGGGATATGGAGATACGCAGTATTTT. Residues: CASRGLAGYGDTQYF.

This clone was observed a few times. V and J are TRBV27 and TRBJ2-1; 7 nucleotides agree with TRBD1. With 4 bases clipped from V and 4 bases from J, the junction kept 1 base outside the gene matches. Per the germline V gene, CDR1 is MNHEY and CDR2 is SMNVEV (reference sequence). The CDR3 is made up of 13 amino acids. The CDR3 DNA reads TGTGCCAGCAGTTGGGGACAGTACAATGAGCAGTTCTTC. Translated, it gives CASSWGQYNEQFF.

The chain links TRBV5-6 to TRBJ2-3; 10 bases are a match to TRBD2. CDR3 length: 15 residues. The germline V gene has CDR1 SGHDT and CDR2 YYEEEE. Germline trimming cut 5 bases from V and 0 bases from J; bases unmatched to any gene: 3. The CDR3 protein is CASRATSGSTDTQYF. The CDR3 DNA reads as TGTGCCAGCAGGGCGACTAGCGGGAGCACAGATACGCAGTATTTT.

The V gene is TRBV27, the J gene TRBJ1-2; D might be TRBD1 (6 bases). The CDR3 is 17 amino acids. Germline V CDR1 and CDR2: MNHEY, SMNVEV (reference sequence). V dropped 1 base and J dropped 4 bases, with 19 bases sitting between them. The CDR3 spells CASSLLGGKRLFYGYTF. The CDR3 bases are TGTGCCAGCAGTTTATTAGGGGGGAAGAGGTTGTTCTATGGCTACACCTTC.

The chain recombines TRBV27 with TRBJ2-2; no reliable D call. The CDR3 runs to 12 residues. V lost 2 bases to trimming and J lost 6 bases, with 4 bases between them. Germline lookup yields CDR1 MNHEY and CDR2 SMNVEV (reference sequence). CDR3 sequence: CASSLIAGELFF. CDR3 DNA sequence: TGTGCCAGCAGTTTAATTGCCGGGGAGCTGTTTTTT.

J is TRBJ2-7 and V is TRBV7-9; 11 bases map to TRBD2. Looked up from germline, CDR1 is SEHNR and CDR2 is FQNEAQ (reference sequence). This CDR3 contains 16 residues. The ends lost 4 bases at V and 2 bases at J; junction bases unmatched: 7. The CDR3 DNA reads as TGTGCCAGCAGCTCCGTGACTAGCGGGAACCCCTACGAGCAGTACTTC. Protein sequence: CASSSVTSGNPYEQYF. Filled out from reference TRBV7-9 and TRBJ2-7, the complete variable domain reads DTGVSQNPRHKITKRGQNVTFRCDPISEHNRLYWYRQTLGQGPEFLTYFQNEAQLEKSRLLSDRFSAERPKGSFSTLEIQRTEQGDSAMYLCASSSVTSGNPYEQYFGPGTRLTVT.

This chain uses TRBV15 with TRBJ1-2; maybe TRBD1 (6 bases). Trimming took off 0 bases at V and 7 bases at J, with 15 bases between the two ends. CDR1 and CDR2 from the germline V gene are LNHNV and YYDKDF (reference sequence). CDR3 size: 15 residues. CDR3 in DNA: TGTGCCACCAGCAGAGAGAGGGGGGCCGCATCTGGCTACACCTTC. Protein: CATSRERGAASGYTF.